Listed here is a single T cell receptor beta chain. Its antigen is as yet unknown. This sample stems from a study of cytotoxic CD8 clonotypes in ibrutinib-treated CLL. Overall study: Roughly 10 relapsed/refractory, around 14 treatment-naive; under 18 IGHV unmutated. General study points: Clonality showed a rise at ibrutinib response that reversed toward baseline at progression.

Sequencing used immunoSEQ multiplex PCR; TCRdb keeps in-frame clones, though not all of them. The sample includes more than 200,000 clones, 60% to 80% of them seen just once. This sample comprised PBMCs, obtained after 12 months of ibrutinib treatment. This clonotype was sampled from a human donor with chronic lymphocytic leukemia.

The CDR3 here is CASSSASGRAYEQYF. The CDR3 nucleotides read TGTGCCAGCAGCTCCGCTAGTGGTCGCGCCTACGAGCAGTACTTC. The chain employs TRBV7-9 and TRBJ2-7; no clear D. The V and J ends lost 4 bases and 2 bases respectively, with 15 bases between them. The germline CDR1 and CDR2 sequences are SEHNR and FQNEAQ (reference sequence). This CDR3 spans 15 amino acids.